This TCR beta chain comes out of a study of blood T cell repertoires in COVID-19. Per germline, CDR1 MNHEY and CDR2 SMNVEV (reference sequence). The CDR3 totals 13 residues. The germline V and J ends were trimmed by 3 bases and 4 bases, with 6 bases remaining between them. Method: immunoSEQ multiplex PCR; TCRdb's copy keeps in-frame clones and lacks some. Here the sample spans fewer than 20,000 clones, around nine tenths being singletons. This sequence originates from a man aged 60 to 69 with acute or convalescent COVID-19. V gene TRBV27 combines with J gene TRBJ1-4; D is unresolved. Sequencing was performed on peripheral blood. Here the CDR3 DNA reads TGTGCCAGCAGTTTTCCGGGTAATGAAAAACTGTTTTTT. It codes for CASSFPGNEKLFF.